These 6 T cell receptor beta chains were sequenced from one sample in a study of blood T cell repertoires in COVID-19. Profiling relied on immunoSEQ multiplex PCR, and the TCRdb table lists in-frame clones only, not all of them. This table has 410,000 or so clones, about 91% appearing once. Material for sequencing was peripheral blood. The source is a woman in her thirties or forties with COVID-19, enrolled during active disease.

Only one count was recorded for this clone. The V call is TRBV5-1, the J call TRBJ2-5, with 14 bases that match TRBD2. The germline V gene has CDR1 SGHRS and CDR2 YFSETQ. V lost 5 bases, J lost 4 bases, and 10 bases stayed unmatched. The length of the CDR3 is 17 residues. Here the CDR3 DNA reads TGCGCCAGCAGATCTCGGACTAGCGGGGGGCCGGGAGAGACCCAGTACTTC. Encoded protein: CASRSRTSGGPGETQYF.

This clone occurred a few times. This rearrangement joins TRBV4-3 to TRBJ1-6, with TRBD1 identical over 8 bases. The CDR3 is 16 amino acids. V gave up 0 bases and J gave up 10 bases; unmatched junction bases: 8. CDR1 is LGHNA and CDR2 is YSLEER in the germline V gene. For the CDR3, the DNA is TGCGCCAGCAGCCAAGATGAGGGGACAGGAGGCTCACCCCTCCACTTT. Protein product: CASSQDEGTGGSPLHF.

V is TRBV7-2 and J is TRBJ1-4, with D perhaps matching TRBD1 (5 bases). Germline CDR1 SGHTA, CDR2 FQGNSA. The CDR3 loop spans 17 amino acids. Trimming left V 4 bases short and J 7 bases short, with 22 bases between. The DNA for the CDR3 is TGTGCCAGCAGCTCGGTACAAGGGGTGGAAAGAGGTGAAAAACTGTTTTTT. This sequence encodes CASSSVQGVERGEKLFF. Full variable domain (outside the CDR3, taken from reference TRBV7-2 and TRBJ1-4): GAGVSQSPSNKVTEKGKDVELRCDPISGHTALYWYRQSLGQGLEFLIYFQGNSAPDKSGLPSDRFSAERTGGSVSTLTIQRTQQEDSAVYLCASSSVQGVERGEKLFFGSGTQLSVL.

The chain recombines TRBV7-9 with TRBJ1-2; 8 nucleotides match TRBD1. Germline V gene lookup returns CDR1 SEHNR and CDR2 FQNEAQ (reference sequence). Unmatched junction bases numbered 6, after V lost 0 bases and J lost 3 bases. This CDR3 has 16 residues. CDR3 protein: CASSLALAGGDYGYTF. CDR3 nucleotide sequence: TGTGCCAGCAGCTTAGCGCTGGCAGGGGGCGACTATGGCTACACCTTC.

The CDR3 region is CASSVERLAGVANEQFF. The CDR3, as DNA: TGTGCCAGCAGTGTAGAGCGACTAGCGGGGGTCGCCAATGAGCAGTTCTTC. The chain links TRBV28 to TRBJ2-1, with 12 bases identical to TRBD2. Looked up from germline, CDR1 is MDHEN and CDR2 is SYDVKM. The CDR3 sequence is 17 residues long. V was clipped by 5 bases and J by 6 bases; unmatched bases: 11.

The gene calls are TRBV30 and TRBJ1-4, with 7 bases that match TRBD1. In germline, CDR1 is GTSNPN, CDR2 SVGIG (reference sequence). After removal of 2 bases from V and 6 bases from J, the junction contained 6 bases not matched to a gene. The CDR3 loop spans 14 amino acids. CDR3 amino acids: CAWSTHRGDEKLFF. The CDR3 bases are TGTGCCTGGAGTACACACAGGGGTGATGAAAAACTGTTTTTT. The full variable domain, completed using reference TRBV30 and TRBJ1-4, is SQTIHQWPATLVQPVGSPLSLECTVEGTSNPNLYWYRQAAGRGLQLLFYSVGIGQISSEVPQNLSASRPQDRQFILSSKKLLLSDSGFYLCAWSTHRGDEKLFFGSGTQLSVL.